This T cell receptor (beta chain) stems from a study of T-cell reconstitution after alpha-beta-depleted transplantation in children. Regarding the study as a whole: Several hundred graft clones that had expanded were reportedly the source of alpha-beta T cells about two months after transplant.

Unique molecular identifiers were built into the TCRbeta library. Via MiXCR, TCRdb re-called the PCR reads, giving one row per CDR3 protein. The profile shows fewer than 35,000 distinct CDR3 sequences, 6.4% of them singletons. Trimming removed 7 bases at V and 0 bases at J, with 13 bases between. The CDR3 contains 15 residues. The germline V gene encodes CDR1 LGHDT and CDR2 YNNKEL (reference sequence). In this sample, this clonotype turned up many times. Its antigen is not identified. This rearrangement joins TRBV3-1 to TRBJ2-1; a weak D match, TRBD1 (7 bases). This receptor was obtained from a child under two years old who had a stem cell transplant for acute myeloid leukemia, so the T cells may come from the graft donor. Sequences were derived from peripheral blood, sampled 60 days after TCRalphabeta/CD19-depleted stem cell transplant. CDR3 sequence (DNA): TGTGCCAGCATCCAGGGGGGATCCTCCTACAATGAGCAGTTCTTC. It encodes CASIQGGSSYNEQFF.